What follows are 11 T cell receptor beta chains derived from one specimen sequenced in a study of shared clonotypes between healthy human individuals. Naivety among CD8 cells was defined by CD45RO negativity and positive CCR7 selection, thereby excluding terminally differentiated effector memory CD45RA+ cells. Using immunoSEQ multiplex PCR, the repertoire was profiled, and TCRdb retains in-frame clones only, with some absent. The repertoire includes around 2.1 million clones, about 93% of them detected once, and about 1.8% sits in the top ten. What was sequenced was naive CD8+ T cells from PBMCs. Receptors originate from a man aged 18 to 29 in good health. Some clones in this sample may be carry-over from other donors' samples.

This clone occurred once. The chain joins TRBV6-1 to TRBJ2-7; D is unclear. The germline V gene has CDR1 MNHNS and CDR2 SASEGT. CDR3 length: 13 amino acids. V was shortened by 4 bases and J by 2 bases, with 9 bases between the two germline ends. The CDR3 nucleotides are TGTGCCAGCAGTGGAGGACGCACCTACGAGCAGTACTTC. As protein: CASSGGRTYEQYF.

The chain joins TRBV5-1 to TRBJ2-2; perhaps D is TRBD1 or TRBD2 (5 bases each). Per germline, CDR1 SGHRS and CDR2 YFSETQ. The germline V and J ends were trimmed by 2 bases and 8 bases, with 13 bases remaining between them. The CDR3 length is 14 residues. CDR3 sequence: CASSFGPGAGELFF. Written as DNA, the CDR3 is TGCGCCAGCAGCTTCGGACCCGGGGCTGGGGAGCTGTTTTTT.

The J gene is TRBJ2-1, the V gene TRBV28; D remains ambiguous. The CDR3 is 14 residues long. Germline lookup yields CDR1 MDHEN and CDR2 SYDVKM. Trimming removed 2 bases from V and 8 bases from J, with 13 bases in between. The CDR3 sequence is CASSLVAPEDEQFF. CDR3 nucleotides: TGTGCCAGCAGTTTAGTAGCCCCCGAGGATGAGCAGTTCTTC.

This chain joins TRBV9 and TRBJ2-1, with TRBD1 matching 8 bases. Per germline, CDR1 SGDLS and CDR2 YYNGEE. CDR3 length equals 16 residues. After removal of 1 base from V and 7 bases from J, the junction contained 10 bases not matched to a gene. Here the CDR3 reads CASSVPGQGSLNEQFF. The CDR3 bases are TGTGCCAGCAGCGTACCCGGACAGGGATCATTGAATGAGCAGTTCTTC.

CDR3 residues: CASLPLAKNIQYF. Written as DNA, the CDR3 is TGTGCCAGCTTACCGTTAGCCAAAAACATTCAGTACTTC. This sequence joins TRBV2 and TRBJ2-4, with D unresolved. The V and J ends lost 8 bases and 0 bases respectively, with 8 bases between them. This CDR3 has 13 amino acids. From germline, CDR1 is SNHLY and CDR2 FYNNEI.

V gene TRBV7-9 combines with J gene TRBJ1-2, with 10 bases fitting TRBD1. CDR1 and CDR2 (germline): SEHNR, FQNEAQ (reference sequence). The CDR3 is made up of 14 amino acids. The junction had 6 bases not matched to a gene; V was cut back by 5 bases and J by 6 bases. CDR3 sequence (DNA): TGTGCCAGCAGCGCGGGACAGGGGATCGATGGCTACACCTTC. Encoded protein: CASSAGQGIDGYTF.

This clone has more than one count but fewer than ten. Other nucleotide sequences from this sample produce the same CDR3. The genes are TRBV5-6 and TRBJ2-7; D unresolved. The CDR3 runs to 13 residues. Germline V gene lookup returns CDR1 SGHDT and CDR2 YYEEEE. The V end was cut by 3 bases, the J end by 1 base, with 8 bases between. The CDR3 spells CASSWDSSYEQYF. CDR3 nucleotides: TGTGCCAGCAGCTGGGATAGTTCCTACGAGCAGTACTTC. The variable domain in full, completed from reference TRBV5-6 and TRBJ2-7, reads DAGVTQSPTHLIKTRGQQVTLRCSPKSGHDTVSWYQQALGQGPQFIFQYYEEEERQRGNFPDRFSGHQFPNYSSELNVNALLLGDSALYLCASSWDSSYEQYFGPGTRLTVT.

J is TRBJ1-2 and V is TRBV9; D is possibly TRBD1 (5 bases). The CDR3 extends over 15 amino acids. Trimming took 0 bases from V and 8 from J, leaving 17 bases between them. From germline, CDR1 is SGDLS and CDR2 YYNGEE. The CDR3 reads CASSVVSAGPSGYTF. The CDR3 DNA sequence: TGTGCCAGCAGCGTAGTTTCGGCGGGGCCTAGCGGCTACACCTTC.

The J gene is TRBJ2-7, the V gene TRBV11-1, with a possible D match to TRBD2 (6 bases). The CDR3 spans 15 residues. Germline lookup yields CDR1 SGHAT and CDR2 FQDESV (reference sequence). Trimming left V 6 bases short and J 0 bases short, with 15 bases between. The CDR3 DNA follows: TGTGCCAGCAGTTACGCGGGACGCGCCTCCTACGAGCAGTACTTC. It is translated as CASSYAGRASYEQYF.

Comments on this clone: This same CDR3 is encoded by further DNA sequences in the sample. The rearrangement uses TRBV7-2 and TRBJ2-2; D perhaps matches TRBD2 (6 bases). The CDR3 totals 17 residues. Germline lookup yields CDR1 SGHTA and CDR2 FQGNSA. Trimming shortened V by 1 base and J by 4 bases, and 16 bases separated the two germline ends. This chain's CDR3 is CASSLVVLAGRTGELFF. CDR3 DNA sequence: TGTGCCAGCAGCTTAGTGGTGTTGGCGGGACGCACCGGGGAGCTGTTTTTT. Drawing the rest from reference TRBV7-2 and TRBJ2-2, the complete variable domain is GAGVSQSPSNKVTEKGKDVELRCDPISGHTALYWYRQSLGQGLEFLIYFQGNSAPDKSGLPSDRFSAERTGGSVSTLTIQRTQQEDSAVYLCASSLVVLAGRTGELFFGEGSRLTVL.

CDR3 sequence (DNA): TGTGCCAGCAGGCGGCGACTAGCGCAAAAGGAAGAGCAGTACTTC. It translates to CASRRRLAQKEEQYF. This rearrangement joins TRBV2 to TRBJ2-7, with 8 bases fitting TRBD2. Germline assignment: CDR1 SNHLY and CDR2 FYNNEI. With 6 bases clipped from V and 7 bases from J, the junction kept 14 bases outside the gene matches. The CDR3 runs 15 residues.